This T cell receptor beta chain came from a study of T cells in localized non-small cell lung cancer. The study's findings and limits: Longer overall survival was associated with a higher density of T cells in the blood. Appearances in adjacent lung were noted for a median 57 of the top 100 tumor clones. Heterogeneity remains possible, as sequencing covered one tumor region only.

The table came from immunoSEQ multiplex PCR; TCRdb's copy has only in-frame clones and leaves some out. Of roughly 76,000 clones in the sample, over 70% were seen once. Remarks on this clone: Its specificity is not known.

The CDR3 is 16 residues long. The J segment lost 6 bases and the V segment lost 4 bases, leaving 6 bases of the junction unmatched. CDR1 and CDR2 (germline): LNHDA, SQIVND (reference sequence). The sequencing here drew on PBMCs, taken before any cancer treatment. The V call is TRBV19, the J call TRBJ1-6, with TRBD1 identical over 10 bases. The receptor comes from a man aged 35-69 years with stage II squamous cell lung carcinoma. CDR3 sequence (DNA): TGTGCCAGTAGTAAGGGACAGGGGATTCTTAATTCACCCCTCCACTTT. Protein sequence: CASSKGQGILNSPLHF.